This T cell receptor beta chain stems from a study of molecular identifiers for immune sequencing clone quantification. At the level of the study: Four of five RNA aliquots from approximately 20,000 or 100,000 naive CD8 T cells were sequenced. Overall study results and limits: The study found clones above 20 RNA copies held over 97% of effector molecules and under 1% in naive cells. Barcodes shared by identical TCR molecules could lead to underestimated sizes of highly expanded clones.

A note on this clonotype: Its target is unknown.

The germline V gene encodes CDR1 SGHTA and CDR2 FQGTGA. Trimming removed 1 base at V and 3 bases at J, with 10 bases between. CDR3 length: 15 amino acids. Making the bulk TCR libraries relied on previously described methods and listed TCR primers. TCRdb reprocessed the PCR reads via MiXCR and lists one record per CDR3 protein. This table has approximately 59,000 distinct CDR3 sequences, less than 20% appearing once. The sequencing sample was made of naive CD8+ T cells from blood, with Jurkat cell RNA spiked in. Documented subset: FACS-sorted CD8+CD4-CCR7+CD45RA+ naive T cells. This TCR derives from a human donor in good health. Some libraries in this study had Jurkat cell RNA spiked in. V and J are TRBV7-3 and TRBJ2-1; weak D call: TRBD2 (6 bases). CDR3 in amino acids: CASSLISGVYNEQFF. The CDR3 DNA reads TGTGCCAGCAGCTTAATTTCGGGAGTCTACAATGAGCAGTTCTTC.